This T cell receptor beta chain was identified in a study of blood T cell repertoires in COVID-19. Study processing details: Estimated nucleated cell counts came from reference gene primer amplification. The repertoire was sequenced with immunoSEQ multiplex PCR; TCRdb's copy has only in-frame clones and lacks some. The V and J calls and clone size come from that table; D and trimming were worked out from the DNA. The profile covers 300,000 or so clones, with around 82% appearing a single time and approximately 1.3% taken by the ten largest. The source is a woman aged 50 to 60 with acute or convalescent COVID-19. Sequenced: peripheral blood.

DNA of the CDR3: TGTGCCAGCAGCCTGGGACTAGCGGCACAAGAGACCCAGTACTTC. Its protein product is CASSLGLAAQETQYF. The rearrangement uses TRBV9 and TRBJ2-5; 11 bases map to TRBD2. The germline V gene encodes CDR1 SGDLS and CDR2 YYNGEE. CDR3 length equals 15 residues. J gave up 2 bases and V 4 bases, and 4 bases lay outside the gene matches. Full variable domain (missing parts from reference TRBV9 and TRBJ2-5): DSGVTQTPKHLITATGQRVTLRCSPRSGDLSVYWYQQSLDQGLQFLIQYYNGEERAKGNILERFSAQQFPDLHSELNLSSLELGDSALYFCASSLGLAAQETQYFGPGTRLLVL.